This TCR beta chain was recorded in a study of blood T cell repertoires in COVID-19. This study enrolled people aged roughly 18 to 89 from around 26 US geographic areas. Donors in Cohort 3 counted as recovered after two negative PCRs, clearance, or symptom resolution. The CDR3 loop spans 12 amino acids. CDR1 is KGHSH and CDR2 is LQKENI in the germline V gene. V lost 2 bases to trimming and J lost 5 bases, with 4 bases between them. Per the original methods: Estimation of nucleated cell counts was performed using reference gene primer amplification. The protocol was immunoSEQ multiplex PCR, while the TCRdb copy is restricted to in-frame clones and leaves out a portion. V and J calls and clone size are as listed in that table; D and trimming were resolved from the DNA. The sample shows under 300,000 clones, roughly 88% of them seen only once.

This sequence joins TRBV18 and TRBJ1-5, with D unresolved. The specimen sequenced was PBMCs or T cells enriched from blood (not recorded which). This clonotype was sampled from a woman aged 25-40 years who had recovered from COVID-19. The CDR3 sequence is CASSPGHQPQHF. The CDR3 DNA sequence: TGTGCCAGCTCACCAGGGCATCAGCCCCAGCATTTT.